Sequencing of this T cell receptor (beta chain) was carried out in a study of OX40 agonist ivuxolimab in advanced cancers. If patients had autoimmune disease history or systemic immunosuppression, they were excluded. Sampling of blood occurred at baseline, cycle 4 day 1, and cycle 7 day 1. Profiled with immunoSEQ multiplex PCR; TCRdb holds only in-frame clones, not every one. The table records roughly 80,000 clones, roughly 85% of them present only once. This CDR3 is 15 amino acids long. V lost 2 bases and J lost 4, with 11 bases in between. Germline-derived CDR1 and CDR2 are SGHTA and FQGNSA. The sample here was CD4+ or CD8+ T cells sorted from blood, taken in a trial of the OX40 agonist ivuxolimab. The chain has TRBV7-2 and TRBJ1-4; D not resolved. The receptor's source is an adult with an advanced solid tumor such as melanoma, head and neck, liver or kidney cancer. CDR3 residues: CASSLPTEHNEKLFF. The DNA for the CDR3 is TGTGCCAGCAGCTTACCGACGGAACATAATGAAAAACTGTTTTTT.